This passage covers 21 T cell receptor beta chains from one sample sequenced in a study of OX40 agonist ivuxolimab in advanced cancers. Clones were read by immunoSEQ multiplex PCR, and TCRdb kept only the in-frame ones, dropping some. The table lists tens of thousands of clones, over 75% of them singletons, with roughly 2.6% in the top ten. The specimen was CD4+ or CD8+ T cells sorted from blood, collected in a trial of the OX40 agonist ivuxolimab. The receptors come from an adult with an advanced solid tumor such as melanoma, head and neck, liver or kidney cancer.

A single count supports this clone. The V call is TRBV29-1, the J call TRBJ2-3, with D maybe TRBD1 (5 bases). The CDR3 spans 15 residues. From germline, CDR1 is SQVTM and CDR2 ANQGSEA. The V and J ends lost 4 bases and 0 bases respectively, with 14 bases between them. CDR3: CSVAESTVSTDTQYF. CDR3 bases: TGCAGCGTTGCGGAATCGACAGTAAGCACAGATACGCAGTATTTT.

V gene TRBV19 combines with J gene TRBJ2-3; D possibly matches TRBD1 or TRBD2 (5 bases each). There are 16 residues in the CDR3. V was clipped by 1 base and J by 1 base, with 12 bases between them. Germline V CDR1 and CDR2: LNHDA, SQIVND (reference sequence). The CDR3 loop reads CASSIGSGTRTDTQYF. In DNA, the CDR3 is TGTGCCAGTAGTATAGGATCTGGGACCCGCACAGATACGCAGTATTTT.

This chain connects TRBV18 to TRBJ2-5, with D uncertain. The CDR3 runs 13 residues. Between the trimmed V and J ends, which lost 3 bases and 4 bases, there was a span of 9 bases. Germline V gives CDR1 KGHSH, CDR2 LQKENI. As DNA, the CDR3 is TGTGCCAGCTCACCGGGATCGGGAGAGACCCAGTACTTC. Its protein product is CASSPGSGETQYF.

In DNA, the CDR3 is TGTGCCTGGAGCGGACTAGCGCTGTCAGATACGCAGTATTTT. This translates into CAWSGLALSDTQYF. This chain uses TRBV30 with TRBJ2-3; 9 positions agree with TRBD2. Losses at the gene ends were 3 bases for V and 4 bases for J; bases not matched to a gene: 5. Germline assignment: CDR1 GTSNPN and CDR2 SVGIG (reference sequence). CDR3 size: 14 residues.

This chain links TRBV11-2 with TRBJ2-2, with D possibly TRBD1 on 6 matching bases. Germline CDR1 and CDR2: SGHAT and FQNNGV. The CDR3 loop spans 15 amino acids. V shed 7 bases and J shed 3 bases, with 15 bases lying between them. DNA of the CDR3: TGTGCCAGCACCAACAGGGCCTCGGACACCGGGGAGCTGTTTTTT. Residues: CASTNRASDTGELFF.

This chain joins TRBV29-1 and TRBJ1-5; D unresolved. The CDR3 length is 13 residues. Trimming removed 4 bases from V and 0 bases from J, with 7 bases in between. Germline values: CDR1 SQVTM, CDR2 ANQGSEA. The chain's CDR3 is CSVVTDSNQPQHF. CDR3 sequence (DNA): TGCAGCGTTGTGACGGATAGCAATCAGCCCCAGCATTTT.

The V gene is TRBV28, the J gene TRBJ2-7; D unresolved. The V and J ends lost 11 bases and 2 bases respectively, with 13 bases between them. The CDR3 spans 12 residues. Germline V gene lookup returns CDR1 MDHEN and CDR2 SYDVKM. CDR3 in DNA: TGTGCCTCACGTCCCGACGCCTACGAGCAGTACTTC. Translated: CASRPDAYEQYF.

V is TRBV5-6 and J is TRBJ2-1; 7 nucleotides line up with TRBD2. Germline loops: CDR1 SGHDT, CDR2 YYEEEE. This CDR3 has 11 amino acids. Germline trimming cut 2 bases from V and 12 bases from J; bases unmatched to any gene: 2. The CDR3 loop reads CASSFGGVQFF. CDR3 DNA: TGTGCCAGCAGCTTTGGGGGGGTGCAGTTCTTC.

This clone was observed a single time. The J gene is TRBJ2-7, the V gene TRBV10-1, with TRBD2 matching over 10 bases. CDR1 is WNHNN, CDR2 SYGVQD, per germline (reference sequence). The V segment lost 6 bases and the J segment 4 bases; nucleotides outside the gene matches: 12. The CDR3 is 16 residues long. CDR3: CASRRPSGSLSYEQYF. In nucleotides, the CDR3 is TGCGCCAGCAGGCGGCCTAGCGGGAGTTTATCTTACGAGCAGTACTTC.

The chain links TRBV25-1 to TRBJ2-1; TRBD2 aligns across 9 bases. Germline V lookup: CDR1 MGHDK, CDR2 SYGVNS. Trimming removed 3 bases from V and 0 bases from J; junction bases left unmatched: 3. The CDR3 contains 16 residues. CDR3 amino acids: CASSDLSGGSYNEQFF. The CDR3 DNA follows: TGTGCCAGCAGTGATCTTAGCGGGGGCTCCTACAATGAGCAGTTCTTC.

The CDR3 loop is CASSIAGAGETQYF. The DNA for the CDR3 is TGTGCCAGTAGTATTGCCGGGGCGGGAGAGACCCAGTACTTC. This chain uses TRBV19 with TRBJ2-5; D may be TRBD1 or TRBD2 (5 bases each). The CDR3 contains 14 residues. V lost 3 bases and J 4 bases, leaving 12 bases between the germline ends. Germline assignment: CDR1 LNHDA and CDR2 SQIVND (reference sequence). Full variable domain (remainder filled in from reference TRBV19 and TRBJ2-5): DGGITQSPKYLFRKEGQNVTLSCEQNLNHDAMYWYRQDPGQGLRLIYYSQIVNDFQKGDIAEGYSVSREKKESFPLTVTSAQKNPTAFYLCASSIAGAGETQYFGPGTRLLVL.

The rearrangement uses TRBV6-5 and TRBJ2-5; 9 nucleotides line up with TRBD1. Germline lookup yields CDR1 MNHEY and CDR2 SVGAGI. This CDR3 spans 14 amino acids. The V and J ends lost 5 bases and 7 bases, in that order; junction bases with no gene match: 8. Here the CDR3 reads CASSQDRGTGTQYF. CDR3 sequence (DNA): TGTGCCAGCAGTCAAGACAGGGGGACAGGGACCCAGTACTTC.

The V call is TRBV14, the J call TRBJ2-1, with 10 bases matching TRBD1. The CDR3 is made up of 17 amino acids. Germline loops: CDR1 SGHDN, CDR2 FVKESK. The junction had 9 bases not matched to a gene; V was cut back by 4 bases and J by 3 bases. CDR3 in DNA: TGTGCCAGCAGCCCACCCCCGGGACAGGGGATCTACAATGAGCAGTTCTTC. Amino acids: CASSPPPGQGIYNEQFF.

In this sample, this clone turned up once. The V and J genes are TRBV30 and TRBJ2-3, with D tentatively TRBD2 (5 bases). V lost 0 bases, J lost 6 bases, and 10 bases lay in between. CDR1 is GTSNPN and CDR2 is SVGIG in the germline V gene (reference sequence). The CDR3 is 13 residues long. The CDR3 loop is CAWSVGQRDTQYF. CDR3 coding DNA: TGTGCCTGGAGTGTAGGTCAGCGGGATACGCAGTATTTT.

This clone was found a few times. The rearrangement uses TRBV27 and TRBJ1-1; D uncertain. The V gene lost 8 bases and the J gene lost 5 bases, with 12 bases spanning the gap. Germline V lookup: CDR1 MNHEY, CDR2 SMNVEV (reference sequence). The CDR3 spans 12 residues. CDR3 nucleotide sequence: TGTGCCAGCGGTCGCGAGGAAACTGAAGCTTTCTTT. Translating gives CASGREETEAFF.

The V call is TRBV7-2, the J call TRBJ1-2; 8 bases are a match to TRBD1. V trimming: 5 bases; J trimming: 1 base; junction bases outside the gene matches: 6. CDR3 length equals 15 residues. Germline CDR1 and CDR2: SGHTA and FQGNSA. DNA of the CDR3: TGTGCCAGCAGCGTACACAGGGGGATTAACTATGGCTACACCTTC. The encoded protein is CASSVHRGINYGYTF.

V and J are TRBV7-2 and TRBJ2-5; D is unresolved. This CDR3 is built from 16 residues. Trimming removed 2 bases from V and 1 base from J, with 14 bases in between. Germline CDR1 and CDR2: SGHTA and FQGNSA. CDR3 amino acids: CASSLIHRASQETQYF. CDR3 nucleotides: TGTGCCAGCAGCTTAATCCATCGGGCTAGCCAAGAGACCCAGTACTTC.

This chain connects TRBV6-1 to TRBJ2-1; TRBD2 matches 8 bases. The V gene's germline CDR1 is MNHNS and CDR2 SASEGT. Losses at the gene ends were 4 bases for V and 1 base for J; bases not matched to a gene: 6. This CDR3 has 16 amino acids. The CDR3 sequence is CASSGGLAESYNEQFF. DNA for the CDR3: TGTGCCAGCAGTGGAGGACTAGCAGAATCCTACAATGAGCAGTTCTTC.

The sample holds one count of this clone. This sequence joins TRBV30 and TRBJ2-2; 8 bases align to TRBD2. Germline CDR1 is GTSNPN and CDR2 is SVGIG (reference sequence). V shed 0 bases and J 4 bases; nucleotides not matched to a gene: 1. The CDR3 is made up of 14 amino acids. The CDR3 loop reads CAWSVRGGTGELFF. CDR3 nucleotide sequence: TGTGCCTGGAGTGTACGGGGGGGCACCGGGGAGCTGTTTTTT.

The chain employs TRBV6-6 and TRBJ2-1; perhaps TRBD1 as D (5 bases). Trimming left V 3 bases short and J 4 bases short, with 13 bases between. Germline loops: CDR1 MNHNY, CDR2 SVGAGI (reference sequence). The CDR3 spans 15 residues. The CDR3: CASSYSRTNYNEQFF. For the CDR3, the DNA is TGTGCCAGCAGTTATTCCCGGACAAATTACAATGAGCAGTTCTTC.

The chain uses TRBV18 and TRBJ2-1; TRBD2 matches 9 bases. The V segment lost 5 bases and the J segment 15 bases; nucleotides outside the gene matches: 5. Germline values: CDR1 KGHSH, CDR2 LQKENI. The CDR3 totals 11 residues. The CDR3 region has the DNA TGTGCCAGCTCAAAACCGGGACTAGCGTTCTTC. This sequence encodes CASSKPGLAFF.